This T cell receptor (beta chain) was obtained from a study of blood T cells in healthy people across ages. A J-beta primer mix and a sample-barcoded 5' primer were used in a second PCR of roughly 7 to 12 cycles. TCRdb fed the 5' RACE reads into MiXCR, producing one record per CDR3 protein. The sample shows over a million distinct CDR3 sequences, around 42% of them seen only once. CDR3 length equals 17 residues. CDR1 is SGHAT, CDR2 FQNNGV, per germline. J lost 5 bases, V lost 5 bases, and 11 bases had no gene match. Specimen: blood. The chain has TRBV11-2 and TRBJ2-2; the match to TRBD1 covers 10 bases. This sequence was found in a woman in her late teens or twenties in good health. The CDR3 DNA sequence: TGTGCCAGCAGCCGGCCGACAGGGGGCATGGGGACCGGGGAGCTGTTTTTT. Encoded protein: CASSRPTGGMGTGELFF.